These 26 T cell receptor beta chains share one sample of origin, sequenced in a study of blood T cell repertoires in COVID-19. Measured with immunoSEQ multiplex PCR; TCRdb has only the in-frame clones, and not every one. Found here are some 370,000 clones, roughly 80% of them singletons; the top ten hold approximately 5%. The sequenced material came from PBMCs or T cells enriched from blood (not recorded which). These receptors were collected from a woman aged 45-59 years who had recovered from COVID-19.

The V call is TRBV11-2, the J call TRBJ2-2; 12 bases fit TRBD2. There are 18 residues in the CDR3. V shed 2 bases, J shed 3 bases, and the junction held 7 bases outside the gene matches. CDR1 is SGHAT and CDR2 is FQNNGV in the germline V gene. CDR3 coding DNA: TGTGCCAGCAGCTTAAAGCCTAGCGGGGGGGCTGACACCGGGGAGCTGTTTTTT. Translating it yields CASSLKPSGGADTGELFF.

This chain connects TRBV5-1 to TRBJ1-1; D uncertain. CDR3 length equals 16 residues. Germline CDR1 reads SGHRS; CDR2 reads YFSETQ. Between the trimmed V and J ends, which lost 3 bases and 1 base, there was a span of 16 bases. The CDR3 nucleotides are TGCGCCAGCAGCTACTCCGGGTCACTCCGGAACACTGAAGCTTTCTTT. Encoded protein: CASSYSGSLRNTEAFF.

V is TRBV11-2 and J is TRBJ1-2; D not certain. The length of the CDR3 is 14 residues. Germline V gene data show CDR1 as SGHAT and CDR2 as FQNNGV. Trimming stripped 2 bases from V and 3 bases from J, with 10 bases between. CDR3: CASSLLSLDYGYTF. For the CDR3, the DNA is TGTGCCAGCAGCTTACTTTCTTTAGACTATGGCTACACCTTC.

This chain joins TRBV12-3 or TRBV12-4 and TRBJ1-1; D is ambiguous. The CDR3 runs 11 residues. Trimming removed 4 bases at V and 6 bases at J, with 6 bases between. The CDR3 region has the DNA TGTGCCAGCAGTTGGAGTGCTGAAGCTTTCTTT. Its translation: CASSWSAEAFF.

The CDR3 DNA reads as TGCGCCAGCAGCCAAGATGGAGGATCTCAGAAGAAACTGTTTTTT. This sequence encodes CASSQDGGSQKKLFF. The V gene is TRBV4-3, the J gene TRBJ1-4; D is unclear. V dropped 0 bases and J dropped 11 bases, with 16 bases sitting between them. This CDR3 has 15 amino acids. Germline-derived CDR1 and CDR2 are LGHNA and YSLEER.

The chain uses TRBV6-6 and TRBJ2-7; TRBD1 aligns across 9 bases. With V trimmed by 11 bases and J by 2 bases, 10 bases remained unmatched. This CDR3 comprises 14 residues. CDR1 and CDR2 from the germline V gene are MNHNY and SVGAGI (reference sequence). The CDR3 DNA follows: TGTGCCTCCCGCCCCGGGACAGGGACCTACGAGCAGTACTTC. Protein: CASRPGTGTYEQYF.

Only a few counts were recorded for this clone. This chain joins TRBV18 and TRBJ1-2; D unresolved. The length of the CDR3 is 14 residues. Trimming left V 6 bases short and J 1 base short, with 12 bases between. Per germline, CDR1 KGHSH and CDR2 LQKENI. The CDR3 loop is CASSSGVNNYGYTF. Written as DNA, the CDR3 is TGTGCCAGCTCGTCCGGGGTAAATAACTATGGCTACACCTTC.

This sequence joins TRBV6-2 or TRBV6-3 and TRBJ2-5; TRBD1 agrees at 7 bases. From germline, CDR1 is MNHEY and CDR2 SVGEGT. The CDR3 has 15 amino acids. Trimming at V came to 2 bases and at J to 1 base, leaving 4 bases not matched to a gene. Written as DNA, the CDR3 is TGTGCCAGCAGTTACCCGGGACAGCTCCAAGAGACCCAGTACTTC. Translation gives CASSYPGQLQETQYF.

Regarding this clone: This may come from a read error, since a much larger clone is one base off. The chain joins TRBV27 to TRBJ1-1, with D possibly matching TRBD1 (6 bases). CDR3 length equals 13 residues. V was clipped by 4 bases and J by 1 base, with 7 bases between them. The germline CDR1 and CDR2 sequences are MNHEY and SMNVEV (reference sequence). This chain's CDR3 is CASSSTGNTEAFF. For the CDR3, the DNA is TGTGCCAGCAGTTCGACAGGGAACACTGAAGCTTTCTTT.

In DNA form, the CDR3 reads TGTGCCAGCGGGAGAAAGTGGAATGAGCAGTTCTTC. The encoded protein is CASGRKWNEQFF. V and J are TRBV14 and TRBJ2-1, with D perhaps TRBD2 (5 bases). The ends were cut back, 8 bases at V and 7 bases at J, with 12 bases in the middle. There are 12 residues in the CDR3. CDR1 SGHDN and CDR2 FVKESK come from the germline V gene.

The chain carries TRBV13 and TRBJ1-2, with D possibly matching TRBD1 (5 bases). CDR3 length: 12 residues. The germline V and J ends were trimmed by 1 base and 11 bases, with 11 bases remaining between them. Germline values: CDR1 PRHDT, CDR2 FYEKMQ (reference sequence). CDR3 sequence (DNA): TGTGCCAGCAGCTTAGAAGGGGCTGGGTACACCTTC. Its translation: CASSLEGAGYTF. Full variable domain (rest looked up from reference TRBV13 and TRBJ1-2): AAGVIQSPRHLIKEKRETATLKCYPIPRHDTVYWYQQGPGQDPQFLISFYEKMQSDKGSIPDRFSAQQFSDYHSELNMSSLELGDSALYFCASSLEGAGYTFGSGTRLTVV.

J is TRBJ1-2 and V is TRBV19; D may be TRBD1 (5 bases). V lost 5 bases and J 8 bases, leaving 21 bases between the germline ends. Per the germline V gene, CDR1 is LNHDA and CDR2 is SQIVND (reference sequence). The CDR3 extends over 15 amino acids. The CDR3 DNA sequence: TGTGCCAGTAGTCTAGGCTCGGCAGGGTGGGAAGGCTACACCTTC. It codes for CASSLGSAGWEGYTF.

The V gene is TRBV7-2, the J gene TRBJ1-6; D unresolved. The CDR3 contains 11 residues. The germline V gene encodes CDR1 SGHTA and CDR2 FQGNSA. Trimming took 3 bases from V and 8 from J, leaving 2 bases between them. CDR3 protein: CASSFDSPLHF. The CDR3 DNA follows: TGTGCCAGCAGCTTCGATTCACCCCTCCACTTT. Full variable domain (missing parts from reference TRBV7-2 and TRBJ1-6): GAGVSQSPSNKVTEKGKDVELRCDPISGHTALYWYRQSLGQGLEFLIYFQGNSAPDKSGLPSDRFSAERTGGSVSTLTIQRTQQEDSAVYLCASSFDSPLHFGNGTRLTVT.

The CDR3 DNA reads TGCGCCAGCAGCTTGGTATCTTTGGACTTCTCTGGAAACACCATATATTTT. Residues: CASSLVSLDFSGNTIYF. J is TRBJ1-3 and V is TRBV5-1, with D uncertain. The V and J ends lost 0 bases and 0 bases respectively, with 13 bases between them. The germline CDR1 and CDR2 sequences are SGHRS and YFSETQ. CDR3 length: 17 residues.

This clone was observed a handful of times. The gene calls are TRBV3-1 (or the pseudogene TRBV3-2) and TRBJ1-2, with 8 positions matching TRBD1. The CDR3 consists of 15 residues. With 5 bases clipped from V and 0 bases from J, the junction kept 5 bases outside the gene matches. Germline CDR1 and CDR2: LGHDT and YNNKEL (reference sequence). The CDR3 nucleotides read TGTGCCAGCAGCTCAACAGGGGGAGCTAACTATGGCTACACCTTC. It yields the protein CASSSTGGANYGYTF.

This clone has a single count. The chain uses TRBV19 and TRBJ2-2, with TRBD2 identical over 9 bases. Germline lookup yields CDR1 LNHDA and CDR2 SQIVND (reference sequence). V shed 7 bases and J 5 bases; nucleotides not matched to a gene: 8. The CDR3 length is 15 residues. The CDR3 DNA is TGTGCCAGTATTCTCGCGGGAGGGCCGACCGGGGAGCTGTTTTTT. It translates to CASILAGGPTGELFF.

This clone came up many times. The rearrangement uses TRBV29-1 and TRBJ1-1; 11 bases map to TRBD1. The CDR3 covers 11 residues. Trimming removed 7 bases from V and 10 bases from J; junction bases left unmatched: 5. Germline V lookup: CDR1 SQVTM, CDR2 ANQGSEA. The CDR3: CSAGQGALAFF. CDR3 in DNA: TGCAGCGCCGGACAGGGGGCTTTAGCTTTCTTT. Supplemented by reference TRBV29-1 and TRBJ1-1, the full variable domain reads SAVISQKPSRDICQRGTSLTIQCQVDSQVTMMFWYRQQPGQSLTLIATANQGSEATYESGFVIDKFPISRPNLTFSTLTVSNMSPEDSSIYLCSAGQGALAFFGQGTRLTVV.

The CDR3 loop is CASSMGTGVQPQHF. The CDR3 coding sequence is TGTGCCAGCAGCATGGGAACAGGTGTTCAGCCCCAGCATTTT. The rearrangement joins TRBV5-6 to TRBJ1-5, with D perhaps matching TRBD1 (5 bases). This CDR3 region has 14 residues. In germline, CDR1 is SGHDT, CDR2 YYEEEE. Trimming took 4 bases from V and 6 from J, leaving 14 bases between them.

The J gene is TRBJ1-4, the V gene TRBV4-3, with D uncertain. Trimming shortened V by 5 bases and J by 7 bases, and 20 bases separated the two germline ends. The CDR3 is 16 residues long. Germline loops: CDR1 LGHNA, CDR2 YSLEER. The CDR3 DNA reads TGCGCCAGCAGCTTCGGACCCCCGGGAATGGGTGAAAAACTGTTTTTT. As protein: CASSFGPPGMGEKLFF.

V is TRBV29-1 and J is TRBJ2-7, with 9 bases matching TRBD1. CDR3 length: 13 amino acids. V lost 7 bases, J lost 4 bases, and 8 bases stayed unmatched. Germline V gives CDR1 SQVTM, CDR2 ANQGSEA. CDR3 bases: TGCAGCGCCACACAGGGGGCAGCTTACGAGCAGTACTTC. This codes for CSATQGAAYEQYF.

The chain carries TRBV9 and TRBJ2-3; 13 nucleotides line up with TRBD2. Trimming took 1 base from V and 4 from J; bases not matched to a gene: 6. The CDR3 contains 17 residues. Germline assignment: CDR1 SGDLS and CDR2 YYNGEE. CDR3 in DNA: TGTGCCAGCAGCGTAAGTGGGGGACTAGCGGGACCAGATACGCAGTATTTT. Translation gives CASSVSGGLAGPDTQYF.

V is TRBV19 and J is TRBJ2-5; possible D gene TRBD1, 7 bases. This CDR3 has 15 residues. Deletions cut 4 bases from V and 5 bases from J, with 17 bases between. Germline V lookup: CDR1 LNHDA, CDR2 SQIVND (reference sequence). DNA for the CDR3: TGTGCCAGTAGTAGGCGGGACAGCCTCATGGAGACCCAGTACTTC. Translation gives CASSRRDSLMETQYF.

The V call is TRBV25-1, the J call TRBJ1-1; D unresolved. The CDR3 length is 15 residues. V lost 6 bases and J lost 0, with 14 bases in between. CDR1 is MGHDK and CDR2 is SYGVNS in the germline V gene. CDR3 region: CASSPATNLNTEAFF. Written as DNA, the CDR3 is TGTGCCAGCAGCCCCGCGACAAATCTGAACACTGAAGCTTTCTTT. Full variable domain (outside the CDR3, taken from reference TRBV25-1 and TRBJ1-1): EADIYQTPRYLVIGTGKKITLECSQTMGHDKMYWYQQDPGMELHLIHYSYGVNSTEKGDLSSESTVSRIRTEHFPLTLESARPSHTSQYLCASSPATNLNTEAFFGQGTRLTVV.

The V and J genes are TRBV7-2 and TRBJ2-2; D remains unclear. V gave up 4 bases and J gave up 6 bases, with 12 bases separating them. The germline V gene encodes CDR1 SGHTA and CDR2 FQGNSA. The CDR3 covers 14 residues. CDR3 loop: CASSSLVRAGELFF. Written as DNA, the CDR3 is TGTGCCAGCAGCTCCCTAGTCCGGGCCGGGGAGCTGTTTTTT.

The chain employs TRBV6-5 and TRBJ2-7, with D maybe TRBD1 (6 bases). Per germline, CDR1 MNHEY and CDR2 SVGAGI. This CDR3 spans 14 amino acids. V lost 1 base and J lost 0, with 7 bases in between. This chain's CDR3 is CASSYLGGSYEQYF. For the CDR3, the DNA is TGTGCCAGCAGTTACTTAGGGGGCTCCTACGAGCAGTACTTC.

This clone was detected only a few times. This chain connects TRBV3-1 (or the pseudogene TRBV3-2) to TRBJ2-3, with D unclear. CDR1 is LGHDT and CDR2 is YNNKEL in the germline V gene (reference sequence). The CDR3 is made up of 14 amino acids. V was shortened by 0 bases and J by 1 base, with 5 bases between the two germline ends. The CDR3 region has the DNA TGTGCCAGCAGCCAAGATATCGGCACAGATACGCAGTATTTT. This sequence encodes CASSQDIGTDTQYF.